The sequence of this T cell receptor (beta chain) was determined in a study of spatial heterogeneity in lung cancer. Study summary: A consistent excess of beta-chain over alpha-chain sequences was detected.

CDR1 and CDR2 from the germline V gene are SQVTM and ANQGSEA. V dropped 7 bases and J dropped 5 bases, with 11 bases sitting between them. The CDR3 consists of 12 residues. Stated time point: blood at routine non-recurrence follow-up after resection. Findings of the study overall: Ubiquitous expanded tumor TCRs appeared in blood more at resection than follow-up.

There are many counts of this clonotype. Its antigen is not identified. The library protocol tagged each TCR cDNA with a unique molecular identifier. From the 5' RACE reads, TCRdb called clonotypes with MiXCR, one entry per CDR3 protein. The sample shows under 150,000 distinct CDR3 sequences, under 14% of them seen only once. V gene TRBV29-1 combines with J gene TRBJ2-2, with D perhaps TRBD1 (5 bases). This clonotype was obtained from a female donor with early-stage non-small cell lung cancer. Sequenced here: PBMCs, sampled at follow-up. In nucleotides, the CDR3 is TGCAGCGCCGGCGCAGGGACCGGGGAGCTGTTTTTT. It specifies CSAGAGTGELFF.